The 26 T cell receptor beta chains presented below share a single source sample, sequenced in a study of cytomegalovirus exposure and HLA in healthy donors. Primers: 60 Vbeta forward and 13 Jbeta reverse. The data were produced by immunoSEQ multiplex PCR, yet TCRdb's version contains in-frame clones alone and is incomplete. The listing records about 110,000 clones. Sequenced input: PBMCs. Receptors originate from a man aged 45-65 years in good health and CMV-seronegative.

The rearrangement links TRBV9 to TRBJ2-5, with a weak D call TRBD2 (5 bases). From germline, CDR1 is SGDLS and CDR2 YYNGEE. V lost 4 bases, J lost 1 base, and 17 bases lay in between. CDR3 length equals 16 residues. The CDR3 here is CASSSPYEGPQETQYF. For the CDR3, the DNA is TGTGCCAGCAGCTCACCTTATGAGGGTCCCCAAGAGACCCAGTACTTC.

V gene TRBV4-3 combines with J gene TRBJ1-2; D not resolved. Germline V lookup: CDR1 LGHNA, CDR2 YSLEER. The length of the CDR3 is 15 residues. Trimming pared 0 bases from V and 7 bases from J, leaving 15 bases between. In DNA, the CDR3 is TGCGCCAGCAGCCAAGACTCCTTAGAGGTGGGTGGCTACACCTTC. Residues: CASSQDSLEVGGYTF.

The genes are TRBV18 and TRBJ1-5, with D possibly TRBD1 on 6 matching bases. Per germline, CDR1 KGHSH and CDR2 LQKENI. This CDR3 spans 14 amino acids. The germline V and J ends were trimmed by 4 bases and 1 base, with 8 bases remaining between them. The CDR3, as DNA: TGTGCCAGCTCACACGGACAGAGCAATCAGCCCCAGCATTTT. Its translation is CASSHGQSNQPQHF.

The chain recombines TRBV10-3 with TRBJ2-2; TRBD2 matches at 11 bases. V lost 2 bases, J lost 6 bases, and 2 bases stayed unmatched. CDR3 size: 15 residues. CDR1 is ENHRY and CDR2 is SYGVKD in the germline V gene. CDR3 region: CAISETSGRAGELFF. The CDR3 DNA follows: TGTGCCATCAGTGAGACTAGCGGGAGAGCCGGGGAGCTGTTTTTT.

The rearrangement joins TRBV4-3 to TRBJ1-2; no firm D call. The CDR3 spans 14 residues. The germline V gene has CDR1 LGHNA and CDR2 YSLEER. V lost 0 bases to trimming and J lost 4 bases, with 9 bases between them. This CDR3 is CASSQDLTVYGYTF. The CDR3 DNA is TGCGCCAGCAGCCAAGATCTAACGGTCTATGGCTACACCTTC.

J is TRBJ2-1 and V is TRBV6-5; 7 nucleotides line up with TRBD2. This CDR3 has 15 residues. In germline, CDR1 is MNHEY, CDR2 SVGAGI. With 7 bases clipped from V and 4 bases from J, the junction kept 10 bases outside the gene matches. The CDR3 DNA is TGTGCCAGCAAGAGGAGGCGGGAGCTTTACAATGAGCAGTTCTTC. This codes for CASKRRRELYNEQFF.

The chain has TRBV27 and TRBJ1-1; D may be TRBD1 (5 bases). The V and J ends lost 6 bases and 8 bases respectively, with 16 bases between them. Per germline, CDR1 MNHEY and CDR2 SMNVEV (reference sequence). This CDR3 comprises 13 residues. CDR3 in amino acids: CASRYGGGGEAFF. DNA for the CDR3: TGTGCCAGCAGATACGGGGGGGGAGGAGAAGCTTTCTTT.

The chain combines TRBV4-1 with TRBJ1-1; no clear D gene. Germline V gives CDR1 MGHRA, CDR2 YSYEKL. The V gene lost 1 base and the J gene lost 0 bases, with 15 bases spanning the gap. The CDR3 sequence is 17 residues long. The CDR3 loop is CASSQVLGGFMNTEAFF. CDR3 sequence (DNA): TGCGCCAGCAGCCAAGTTCTGGGAGGGTTCATGAACACTGAAGCTTTCTTT.

This sequence joins TRBV5-1 and TRBJ2-7; 9 positions agree with TRBD1. Germline V gene data show CDR1 as SGHRS and CDR2 as YFSETQ. The J segment lost 4 bases and the V segment lost 4 bases, leaving 6 bases of the junction unmatched. The CDR3 length is 14 residues. The DNA of the CDR3 is TGCGCCAGCAGCCCACAGGGGGCCTCGTACGAGCAGTACTTC. Its protein is CASSPQGASYEQYF.

The CDR3 loop reads CASSSRFFAGANEQFF. The CDR3 coding sequence is TGTGCCAGCAGTTCCCGGTTTTTCGCGGGAGCCAATGAGCAGTTCTTC. The rearrangement links TRBV27 to TRBJ2-1; 7 nucleotides match TRBD2. CDR3 size: 16 residues. Germline V gene lookup returns CDR1 MNHEY and CDR2 SMNVEV (reference sequence). The trim removed 4 bases at V and 6 bases at J, leaving 12 bases unmatched.

The chain recombines TRBV18 with TRBJ1-2, with 9 bases matching TRBD1. Per germline, CDR1 KGHSH and CDR2 LQKENI. This CDR3 comprises 14 residues. V shed 7 bases, J shed 4 bases, and the junction held 7 bases outside the gene matches. The CDR3 nucleotides read TGTGCCAGCTTAAGGGACAGGGACCCCTATGGCTACACCTTC. Protein product: CASLRDRDPYGYTF.

V and J are TRBV11-3 and TRBJ2-4; D perhaps matches TRBD2 (5 bases). Germline CDR1 SGHNT, CDR2 YENEEA. V was cut by 6 bases and J by 4 bases, with 10 bases left in between. The CDR3 runs to 13 residues. CDR3 region: CASSLERKNIQYF. Written as DNA, the CDR3 is TGTGCCAGCAGTCTAGAGCGGAAAAACATTCAGTACTTC.

J is TRBJ2-7 and V is TRBV25-1; tentatively, D is TRBD1 (6 bases). The CDR3 sequence is 13 residues long. V was shortened by 11 bases and J by 3 bases, with 17 bases between the two germline ends. Germline values: CDR1 MGHDK, CDR2 SYGVNS. The DNA for the CDR3 is TGTGCCGGCACCGAGGCAGGGGTCTACGAGCAGTACTTC. This sequence encodes CAGTEAGVYEQYF.

The V gene is TRBV11-3, the J gene TRBJ1-4; D is ambiguous. CDR3 length: 14 residues. V lost 5 bases and J lost 2, with 9 bases in between. The V gene's germline CDR1 is SGHNT and CDR2 YENEEA. The CDR3 region is CASSQQATNEKLFF. Here the CDR3 DNA reads TGTGCCAGCAGCCAACAAGCGACTAATGAAAAACTGTTTTTT.

The V call is TRBV7-9, the J call TRBJ2-7; no clear D. The CDR3 is 11 amino acids. V lost 6 bases and J 3 bases, leaving 6 bases between the germline ends. Germline V gives CDR1 SEHNR, CDR2 FQNEAQ (reference sequence). The CDR3 region has the DNA TGTGCCAGCAGTCCTCTCTACGAGCAGTACTTC. It specifies CASSPLYEQYF.

The CDR3 DNA follows: TGTGCCAGCTCACCCGCACGCGACTACGAGCAGTACTTC. Its protein product is CASSPARDYEQYF. The chain carries TRBV18 and TRBJ2-7, with unresolved D. Germline-derived CDR1 and CDR2 are KGHSH and LQKENI. The CDR3 totals 13 residues. Trimming pared 3 bases from V and 3 bases from J, leaving 9 bases between.

The V gene is TRBV2, the J gene TRBJ1-5; 7 positions match TRBD1. This CDR3 is 16 amino acids long. V shed 5 bases and J 2 bases; nucleotides not matched to a gene: 9. Germline V gene sequence: CDR1 SNHLY, CDR2 FYNNEI. In nucleotides, the CDR3 is TGTGCCAGCAGTAGTTTTGGGGACAGTGGCAATCAGCCCCAGCATTTT. It is translated as CASSSFGDSGNQPQHF.

The rearrangement uses TRBV19 and TRBJ1-5, with TRBD1 matching 7 bases. The ends lost 4 bases at V and 3 bases at J; junction bases unmatched: 3. Germline V gives CDR1 LNHDA, CDR2 SQIVND (reference sequence). The CDR3 has 14 residues. The CDR3 sequence: CASSTTGANQPQHF. Here the CDR3 DNA reads TGTGCCAGTAGTACCACAGGGGCCAATCAGCCCCAGCATTTT.

The rearrangement joins TRBV9 to TRBJ1-1, with D unclear. Germline V gene data show CDR1 as SGDLS and CDR2 as YYNGEE. Trimming removed 4 bases from V and 5 bases from J, with 12 bases in between. CDR3 length equals 13 residues. CDR3 sequence (DNA): TGTGCCAGCAGCCTAACCGCATCAACTGAAGCTTTCTTT. Translating gives CASSLTASTEAFF.

V gene TRBV13 combines with J gene TRBJ2-7, with TRBD2 matching over 13 bases. The CDR3 length is 15 residues. Germline V CDR1 and CDR2: PRHDT, FYEKMQ (reference sequence). J was trimmed by 2 bases and V by 5 bases; bases with no gene match: 3. CDR3 in amino acids: CASSHTSGGAYEQYF. CDR3 in DNA: TGTGCCAGCAGCCATACTAGCGGGGGGGCCTACGAGCAGTACTTC.

This chain joins TRBV5-1 and TRBJ2-1; maybe TRBD2 (6 bases). Trimming cost V 0 bases and J 2 bases, with 9 bases left between them. Germline lookup yields CDR1 SGHRS and CDR2 YFSETQ. This CDR3 region has 15 residues. CDR3: CASSLAAGTYNEQFF. DNA of the CDR3: TGCGCCAGCAGCTTGGCCGCGGGAACCTACAATGAGCAGTTCTTC.

This sequence joins TRBV28 and TRBJ2-7, with TRBD1 matching over 7 bases. J gave up 4 bases and V 8 bases, and 8 bases lay outside the gene matches. The germline V gene has CDR1 MDHEN and CDR2 SYDVKM. This CDR3 is built from 13 residues. Here the CDR3 DNA reads TGTGCCAGCGGGACCGGGACAGATTACGAGCAGTACTTC. As protein: CASGTGTDYEQYF.

This chain links TRBV5-4 with TRBJ1-2; TRBD1 aligns across 9 bases. V shed 3 bases and J 2 bases; nucleotides not matched to a gene: 2. This CDR3 spans 14 amino acids. Germline V gene lookup returns CDR1 SGHNT and CDR2 YYREEE (reference sequence). CDR3 coding DNA: TGTGCCAGCAGCTCTGGGACAGGGAACTATGGCTACACCTTC. As protein: CASSSGTGNYGYTF.

The chain couples TRBV19 to TRBJ2-7; D is perhaps TRBD1 (6 bases). CDR1 is LNHDA, CDR2 SQIVND, per germline (reference sequence). This CDR3 region has 11 residues. Between the trimmed V and J ends, which lost 10 bases and 3 bases, there was a span of 10 bases. The CDR3 DNA follows: TGTGCCACAGGGGTTGACTACGAGCAGTACTTC. Translation gives CATGVDYEQYF.

The chain uses TRBV5-1 and TRBJ2-1, with a weak D call TRBD2 (6 bases). Germline CDR1 SGHRS, CDR2 YFSETQ. The ends were cut back, 4 bases at V and 0 bases at J, with 11 bases in the middle. This CDR3 comprises 15 residues. CDR3 nucleotides: TGCGCCAGCAGCGAGACTAGTTCCTCCTACAATGAGCAGTTCTTC. Translating it yields CASSETSSSYNEQFF.

The CDR3 here is CASSAAGVMNTEAFF. The CDR3 DNA is TGTGCCAGCAGCGCAGCGGGGGTCATGAACACTGAAGCTTTCTTT. The J gene is TRBJ1-1, the V gene TRBV7-2; TRBD1 might be the D (5 bases). This CDR3 is 15 amino acids long. Trimming shortened V by 5 bases and J by 0 bases, and 13 bases separated the two germline ends. Germline values: CDR1 SGHTA, CDR2 FQGNSA.